The 30 T cell receptor beta chains in this list originate from one sample, sequenced in a study of graft-versus-host responses after intestinal transplantation. No antigen has been identified for these receptors. Clones were read by immunoSEQ multiplex PCR, and TCRdb kept only the in-frame ones, dropping some. The sample records about 96,000 clones, 80% to 95% being singletons. Sequencing was performed on unstimulated CD4+ T cells sorted from spleen or lymph node cells, taken before intestinal transplant. The receptors originated from a human donor who received an intestinal transplant.

This clone is a singleton in its sample. J is TRBJ2-6 and V is TRBV5-1; weak D call: TRBD2 (6 bases). Germline CDR1 and CDR2: SGHRS and YFSETQ. Trimming pared 4 bases from V and 1 base from J, leaving 9 bases between. CDR3 length equals 15 residues. As DNA, the CDR3 is TGCGCCAGCAGCGGAGGAGGGTCTGGGGCCAACGTCCTGACTTTC. Its translation is CASSGGGSGANVLTF.

The chain employs TRBV5-1 and TRBJ2-2; D is unresolved. V gave up 4 bases and J gave up 1 base, with 5 bases separating them. Per germline, CDR1 SGHRS and CDR2 YFSETQ. The CDR3 has 13 amino acids. The CDR3 nucleotides read TGCGCCAGCAGCGCCAGGAACACCGGGGAGCTGTTTTTT. Residues: CASSARNTGELFF.

The gene calls are TRBV18 and TRBJ1-4; TRBD1 aligns across 8 bases. Per germline, CDR1 KGHSH and CDR2 LQKENI. V dropped 4 bases and J dropped 5; count of bases not matched to a gene: 3. CDR3 length equals 14 residues. CDR3 coding DNA: TGTGCCAGCTCACATGACAGGGGCAATGAAAAACTGTTTTTT. Translating it yields CASSHDRGNEKLFF.

The rearrangement links TRBV7-7 to TRBJ2-2; D is unclear. V lost 5 bases and J lost 8, with 12 bases in between. Germline CDR1 reads SSHAT; CDR2 reads FNYEAQ (reference sequence). The CDR3 loop spans 13 amino acids. Here the CDR3 DNA reads TGTGCCAGCAGCCCACGGGTTAGGGGGGAGCTGTTTTTT. It translates to CASSPRVRGELFF.

V gene TRBV6-5 combines with J gene TRBJ2-7, with 8 nucleotides matching TRBD2. The CDR3 runs 15 residues. Trimming at V came to 2 bases and at J to 3 bases, leaving 6 bases not matched to a gene. Germline V gene lookup returns CDR1 MNHEY and CDR2 SVGAGI. The CDR3 nucleotides are TGTGCCAGCAGTTACATAAGCGGGGGTCTCTACGAGCAGTACTTC. Amino acids: CASSYISGGLYEQYF.

V usage is TRBV10-3 and J usage is TRBJ2-7; D not certain. CDR3 length equals 15 residues. V lost 4 bases, J lost 0 bases, and 13 bases lay in between. Germline V gene lookup returns CDR1 ENHRY and CDR2 SYGVKD. CDR3 amino acids: CAISALPGSSYEQYF. CDR3 sequence (DNA): TGTGCCATCAGTGCCCTTCCGGGTTCCTCCTACGAGCAGTACTTC.

Concerning this clone: This sample includes further DNA sequences coding for the same CDR3. This rearrangement joins TRBV7-8 to TRBJ2-7, with 8 bases that match TRBD1. V lost 1 base, J lost 0 bases, and 2 bases stayed unmatched. The CDR3 consists of 15 residues. Germline CDR1 and CDR2: SGHVS and FQNEAQ. The DNA for the CDR3 is TGTGCCAGCAGCTTAGTAACAGGGGGCTCCTACGAGCAGTACTTC. The encoded protein is CASSLVTGGSYEQYF.

The chain employs TRBV19 and TRBJ2-1; 7 bases agree with TRBD2. Looked up from germline, CDR1 is LNHDA and CDR2 is SQIVND (reference sequence). Trimming cost V 4 bases and J 6 bases; bases outside gene matches: 9. This CDR3 comprises 15 residues. The CDR3 loop reads CASSTPGGPRNEQFF. Here the CDR3 DNA reads TGTGCCAGTAGTACCCCGGGAGGCCCCCGCAATGAGCAGTTCTTC.

This chain joins TRBV5-1 and TRBJ1-2, with a tentative D call TRBD1 (6 bases). The germline gives CDR1 SGHRS, CDR2 YFSETQ. The CDR3 extends over 13 amino acids. Trimming left V 2 bases short and J 14 bases short, with 19 bases between. CDR3 sequence reads: CASSLFLSDSSTF. The CDR3, as DNA: TGCGCCAGCAGCTTATTCCTGTCGGACAGCAGTACCTTC.

The DNA of the CDR3 is TGTGCCAGCACCCTACGGACAGGGATCGAGACCCAGTACTTC. Translation: CASTLRTGIETQYF. This sequence joins TRBV6-5 and TRBJ2-5, with TRBD1 matching over 8 bases. V trimming: 7 bases; J trimming: 5 bases; junction bases outside the gene matches: 9. From germline, CDR1 is MNHEY and CDR2 SVGAGI. The CDR3 loop spans 14 amino acids.

This clone was counted once. This chain links TRBV29-1 with TRBJ1-2, with 9 bases that match TRBD1. The CDR3 contains 12 residues. Trimming cost V 5 bases and J 4 bases; bases outside gene matches: 2. Germline CDR1 reads SQVTM; CDR2 reads ANQGSEA. In DNA, the CDR3 is TGCAGCGTTCCGGGACAGGGCTATGGCTACACCTTC. It encodes CSVPGQGYGYTF.

The rearrangement joins TRBV7-2 to TRBJ1-5; D unresolved. Germline V gene data show CDR1 as SGHTA and CDR2 as FQGNSA. This CDR3 contains 16 residues. V shed 0 bases and J shed 3 bases, with 12 bases lying between them. CDR3 DNA: TGTGCCAGCAGCTTAGCCTCAGGTTGGTCCAATCAGCCCCAGCATTTT. This codes for CASSLASGWSNQPQHF.

The rearrangement links TRBV30 to TRBJ2-3, with D possibly being TRBD2 (5 bases). The V gene lost 3 bases and the J gene lost 3 bases, with 10 bases spanning the gap. Germline CDR1 and CDR2: GTSNPN and SVGIG (reference sequence). CDR3 length: 13 amino acids. CDR3 in DNA: TGTGCCTGGAGATTCCGGGGTACAGATACGCAGTATTTT. Its translation: CAWRFRGTDTQYF.

This clone was counted a few times. This chain joins TRBV2 and TRBJ1-1; D possibly corresponds to TRBD1 (5 bases). Germline V gene lookup returns CDR1 SNHLY and CDR2 FYNNEI. The CDR3 totals 14 residues. Trimming took 0 bases from V and 4 from J, leaving 9 bases between them. The CDR3 is CASSEALGGTEAFF. The CDR3 DNA is TGTGCCAGCAGTGAAGCGCTGGGGGGCACTGAAGCTTTCTTT.

V and J are TRBV15 and TRBJ2-5; 7 nucleotides agree with TRBD1. After removal of 3 bases from V and 4 bases from J, the junction contained 2 bases not matched to a gene. There are 13 residues in the CDR3. Germline lookup yields CDR1 LNHNV and CDR2 YYDKDF (reference sequence). CDR3: CATSSDRAETQYF. CDR3 nucleotides: TGTGCCACCAGCAGCGACAGGGCAGAGACCCAGTACTTC.

The chain has TRBV7-2 and TRBJ1-1; 8 bases align to TRBD1. V shed 1 base, J shed 1 base, and the junction held 2 bases outside the gene matches. CDR1 is SGHTA, CDR2 FQGNSA, per germline. The CDR3 totals 15 residues. This chain's CDR3 is CASSLGGTGNTEAFF. The DNA for the CDR3 is TGTGCCAGCAGCTTAGGGGGGACAGGGAACACTGAAGCTTTCTTT.

This chain connects TRBV5-6 to TRBJ2-7; 7 bases match TRBD2. The V gene's germline CDR1 is SGHDT and CDR2 YYEEEE. This CDR3 is built from 14 residues. V shed 5 bases, J shed 1 base, and the junction held 6 bases outside the gene matches. The CDR3 protein is CASRGRGTSYEQYF. CDR3 in DNA: TGTGCCAGCAGGGGGAGGGGCACATCCTACGAGCAGTACTTC.

DNA for the CDR3: TGTGCCAGCAGTAAAAGGGGGTCTGGGGCCAACGTCCTGACTTTC. Encoded protein: CASSKRGSGANVLTF. The genes are TRBV27 and TRBJ2-6, with a tentative D call TRBD1 (6 bases). V lost 5 bases and J 1 base, leaving 9 bases between the germline ends. Germline V CDR1 and CDR2: MNHEY, SMNVEV (reference sequence). The CDR3 has 15 residues.

CDR3 sequence reads: CASSPPSGGSTDTQYF. CDR3 DNA sequence: TGTGCCAGCTCACCACCTAGCGGGGGTAGCACAGATACGCAGTATTTT. V gene TRBV18 combines with J gene TRBJ2-3; 9 nucleotides agree with TRBD2. CDR1 is KGHSH, CDR2 LQKENI, per germline. This CDR3 region has 16 residues. Trimming took 0 bases from V and 0 from J; bases not matched to a gene: 1.

The J gene is TRBJ2-5, the V gene TRBV5-4, with 9 bases matching TRBD2. Per germline, CDR1 SGHNT and CDR2 YYREEE (reference sequence). J lost 4 bases, V lost 1 base, and 8 bases had no gene match. The CDR3 is 16 amino acids. CDR3 DNA sequence: TGTGCCAGCAGCTTGTCACGGCTAGCGGGATCAGAGACCCAGTACTTC. Translation: CASSLSRLAGSETQYF.

This chain joins TRBV15 and TRBJ2-1; 11 bases map to TRBD1. Trimming removed 3 bases from V and 1 base from J; junction bases left unmatched: 23. Germline lookup yields CDR1 LNHNV and CDR2 YYDKDF (reference sequence). The CDR3 extends over 23 amino acids. The CDR3: CATSRESFAAGTGGIRSYNEQFF. The CDR3 DNA reads as TGTGCCACCAGCAGGGAGAGTTTTGCGGCCGGGACAGGGGGGATCAGGTCCTACAATGAGCAGTTCTTC.

The chain couples TRBV27 to TRBJ2-1, with a weak D call TRBD2 (5 bases). V gave up 6 bases and J gave up 0 bases, with 18 bases separating them. The CDR3 sequence is 17 residues long. Germline V gene data show CDR1 as MNHEY and CDR2 as SMNVEV (reference sequence). The CDR3 sequence: CASSTTRSGSSYNEQFF. In DNA, the CDR3 is TGTGCCAGCAGCACAACCAGAAGCGGTAGCTCCTACAATGAGCAGTTCTTC.

Worth noting for this clone: A read error may produce the germline difference seen at one junction end. The genes are TRBV30 and TRBJ1-3; 8 positions agree with TRBD1. Germline CDR1 reads GTSNPN; CDR2 reads SVGIG (reference sequence). The CDR3 totals 13 residues. CDR3 DNA: TGTGCCTGGAGCGCCGGGACAGGTCCCCTGACGGCGTTT. As protein: CAWSAGTGPLTAF.

The gene calls are TRBV5-6 and TRBJ2-1; TRBD2 agrees at 8 bases. Trimming cost V 1 base and J 10 bases; bases outside gene matches: 7. Germline lookup yields CDR1 SGHDT and CDR2 YYEEEE. The CDR3 totals 14 residues. The CDR3 protein is CASSLIGGAWEQFF. Here the CDR3 DNA reads TGTGCCAGCAGCTTGATCGGGGGGGCCTGGGAGCAGTTCTTC.

In its sample, this clone was seen a few times. The chain has TRBV10-3 and TRBJ2-1; 8 positions match TRBD1. In germline, CDR1 is ENHRY, CDR2 SYGVKD. CDR3 length: 13 residues. The trim removed 10 bases at V and 6 bases at J, leaving 8 bases unmatched. As DNA, the CDR3 is TGTGCCAGCTCCGGGACAGGCTCCAATGAGCAGTTCTTC. Protein sequence: CASSGTGSNEQFF.

This clone was picked up one time. The V gene is TRBV9, the J gene TRBJ1-4; a possible D gene is TRBD1 (5 bases). Germline assignment: CDR1 SGDLS and CDR2 YYNGEE. V dropped 6 bases and J dropped 1 base, with 19 bases sitting between them. The CDR3 has 17 residues. The CDR3 here is CASTRGTGYLTNEKLFF. DNA of the CDR3: TGTGCCAGCACCAGAGGAACAGGCTACCTAACTAATGAAAAACTGTTTTTT.

The chain carries TRBV30 and TRBJ2-3; 8 bases fit TRBD2. Germline assignment: CDR1 GTSNPN and CDR2 SVGIG (reference sequence). This CDR3 comprises 16 residues. V lost 0 bases to trimming and J lost 2 bases; unmatched junction nucleotides: 7. The CDR3 spells CAWSVKIAGNTDTQYF. The CDR3 DNA follows: TGTGCCTGGAGTGTAAAAATAGCGGGGAACACAGATACGCAGTATTTT.

The chain recombines TRBV4-2 with TRBJ1-5; D gene uncertain. This CDR3 spans 13 amino acids. The V gene's germline CDR1 is LGHNA and CDR2 YNFKEQ. The germline V and J ends were trimmed by 0 bases and 5 bases, with 5 bases remaining between them. The CDR3 region is CASSQDRDQPQHF. CDR3 DNA: TGTGCCAGCAGCCAAGATCGCGATCAGCCCCAGCATTTT.

The chain links TRBV6-1 to TRBJ2-5; weak D call: TRBD2 (5 bases). The CDR3 is 14 amino acids. CDR1 and CDR2 (germline): MNHNS, SASEGT. Between the trimmed V and J ends, which lost 5 bases and 2 bases, there was a span of 12 bases. The DNA of the CDR3 is TGTGCCAGCAGTCCAAGTCGGGGACAAGAGACCCAGTACTTC. Translation gives CASSPSRGQETQYF.

The rearrangement uses TRBV9 and TRBJ2-1, with 7 bases matching TRBD2. This CDR3 region has 17 residues. V lost 0 bases to trimming and J lost 3 bases; unmatched junction nucleotides: 9. CDR1 is SGDLS, CDR2 YYNGEE, per germline. The CDR3 reads CASSVGIGEGHYNEQFF. Written as DNA, the CDR3 is TGTGCCAGCAGCGTAGGTATAGGGGAGGGGCACTACAATGAGCAGTTCTTC.